One and the same sample provided the 20 T cell receptor beta chains below, sequenced in a study of preoperative IRX-2 immunotherapy in early breast cancer. Generated by immunoSEQ multiplex PCR, the TCRdb table keeps only in-frame clones and is missing some. Of 1,100 or so clones in the sample, roughly four fifths were seen once. Treatment denoted: preoperative locoregional IRX-2 cytokine immunotherapy. The sample in question was tumor tissue, obtained before IRX-2 immunotherapy. Receptors were obtained from a human donor with breast cancer.

This clone was observed a handful of times. V is TRBV6-8 and J is TRBJ1-3; D is undetermined. Deletions cut 7 bases from V and 0 bases from J, with 7 bases between. The CDR3 contains 13 residues. Germline V CDR1 and CDR2: MNHGY, SAAAGT. CDR3 in amino acids: CASTENSGNTIYF. CDR3 coding DNA: TGTGCCAGCACTGAAAACTCTGGAAACACCATATATTTT.

V gene TRBV19 combines with J gene TRBJ1-1; TRBD1 is a possible D gene (5 bases). From germline, CDR1 is LNHDA and CDR2 SQIVND (reference sequence). Trimming cost V 4 bases and J 5 bases, with 11 bases left between them. This CDR3 is built from 13 residues. The CDR3 DNA sequence: TGTGCCAGTAGTAGGGACGGGGAGACTGAAGCTTTCTTT. This encodes CASSRDGETEAFF.

This rearrangement joins TRBV23-1 to TRBJ1-1; D not resolved. TRBV23-1 is assigned to the ORF class and has an uncertain function. V was shortened by 6 bases and J by 4 bases, with 12 bases between the two germline ends. This CDR3 spans 13 amino acids. The CDR3 loop reads CASSPPWGTEAFF. The CDR3 region has the DNA TGCGCCAGCAGCCCCCCCTGGGGCACTGAAGCTTTCTTT.

This clone was detected a few times. The chain has TRBV30 and TRBJ1-4; D not certain. There are 11 residues in the CDR3. CDR1 and CDR2 from the germline V gene are GTSNPN and SVGIG (reference sequence). Trimming shortened V by 2 bases and J by 6 bases, and 4 bases separated the two germline ends. The CDR3 region is CAWSQDEKLFF. As DNA, the CDR3 is TGTGCCTGGAGTCAGGATGAAAAACTGTTTTTT.

The genes are TRBV6-8 and TRBJ2-7; D is undetermined. The CDR3 is 13 residues long. CDR1 MNHGY and CDR2 SAAAGT come from the germline V gene. V was trimmed by 0 bases and J by 1 base, leaving 4 bases between them. The CDR3, as DNA: TGTGCCAGCAGTTACTCGGATTCCTACGAGCAGTACTTC. Translating it yields CASSYSDSYEQYF.

The chain is built from TRBV5-1 and TRBJ2-2, with D perhaps assigned TRBD1 or TRBD2 (6 bases each). This CDR3 spans 14 amino acids. Trimming shortened V by 0 bases and J by 6 bases, and 9 bases separated the two germline ends. Germline V gene lookup returns CDR1 SGHRS and CDR2 YFSETQ. CDR3 DNA: TGCGCCAGCAGCTTGGCAGGGGAGGCCGGGGAGCTGTTTTTT. Residues: CASSLAGEAGELFF.

The gene calls are TRBV10-2 and TRBJ1-5; D is possibly TRBD1 (5 bases). CDR1 WSHSY and CDR2 SAAADI come from the germline V gene. The CDR3 is made up of 15 amino acids. Trimming shortened V by 6 bases and J by 5 bases, and 17 bases separated the two germline ends. The DNA for the CDR3 is TGCGCCAGCAGCGACGGGACGCGGGGTTATCAGCCCCAGCATTTT. Amino acids: CASSDGTRGYQPQHF.

This rearrangement joins TRBV11-3 to TRBJ1-1; possibly TRBD1 for D (5 bases). Germline CDR1 is SGHNT and CDR2 is YENEEA. The germline V and J ends were trimmed by 3 bases and 11 bases, with 19 bases remaining between them. The CDR3 spans 14 residues. The CDR3 nucleotides read TGTGCCAGCAGCTTGGCCGGGGCCATATCTGGCGCTTTCTTT. Translation gives CASSLAGAISGAFF.

The CDR3 here is CASSLFSTSGRAYEQYF. CDR3 sequence (DNA): TGTGCCAGCAGCTTGTTTAGTACTAGCGGGAGGGCTTACGAGCAGTACTTC. The chain combines TRBV11-3 with TRBJ2-7; 13 nucleotides line up with TRBD2. Germline values: CDR1 SGHNT, CDR2 YENEEA. The V gene end was trimmed by 3 bases and the J gene end by 4 bases; junction bases not matched to a gene: 9. The CDR3 sequence is 17 residues long.

This chain connects TRBV23-1 to TRBJ1-1; D ambiguous. TRBV23-1 is annotated as an ORF whose role is uncertain. Trimming left V 6 bases short and J 2 bases short, with 10 bases between. The CDR3 is made up of 13 amino acids. The CDR3 loop is CASSPQRNTEAFF. The CDR3 DNA reads as TGCGCCAGCAGCCCACAGCGAAACACTGAAGCTTTCTTT.

This chain connects TRBV6-8 to TRBJ1-1; no clear D. Germline CDR1 reads MNHGY; CDR2 reads SAAAGT. The CDR3 totals 14 residues. V lost 7 bases, J lost 1 base, and 13 bases lay in between. The CDR3 DNA sequence: TGTGCCAGCAAAAAGGGAGACTCGAACACTGAAGCTTTCTTT. Protein sequence: CASKKGDSNTEAFF.

This clone was counted once. V usage is TRBV6-8 and J usage is TRBJ1-5, with 8 nucleotides matching TRBD1. Germline V CDR1 and CDR2: MNHGY, SAAAGT. Unmatched junction bases numbered 5, after V lost 0 bases and J lost 7 bases. The CDR3 covers 15 residues. DNA of the CDR3: TGTGCCAGCAGTTACTCCAGGGGGCGCAGCCAGCCCCAGCATTTT. Amino acids: CASSYSRGRSQPQHF.

This sequence joins TRBV18 and TRBJ2-7; the D is unclear. This CDR3 has 13 amino acids. Trimming cost V 5 bases and J 2 bases, with 10 bases left between them. Looked up from germline, CDR1 is KGHSH and CDR2 is LQKENI. The CDR3 loop is CASSYGFTYEQYF. CDR3 nucleotides: TGTGCCAGCTCATATGGGTTCACCTACGAGCAGTACTTC.

V usage is TRBV5-1 and J usage is TRBJ2-5; D may be TRBD2 (7 bases). Germline values: CDR1 SGHRS, CDR2 YFSETQ. V was trimmed by 0 bases and J by 4 bases, leaving 10 bases between them. The CDR3 totals 14 residues. CDR3 DNA: TGCGCCAGCAGCTTGGAGGGGGGGTTAGAGACCCAGTACTTC. This gives the protein CASSLEGGLETQYF.

Sample share makes this clone large (0.1 to 1%). V gene TRBV30 combines with J gene TRBJ1-1; D is undetermined. Germline-derived CDR1 and CDR2 are GTSNPN and SVGIG (reference sequence). Trimming shortened V by 3 bases and J by 2 bases, and 16 bases separated the two germline ends. This CDR3 comprises 15 residues. DNA of the CDR3: TGTGCCTGGAGCGTATCCCCGATAGAAAACACTGAAGCTTTCTTT. It encodes CAWSVSPIENTEAFF.

In its sample, this clone was seen a few times. This rearrangement joins TRBV28 to TRBJ1-4; 7 bases match TRBD1. The CDR3 loop spans 14 amino acids. J was trimmed by 8 bases and V by 4 bases; bases with no gene match: 7. Germline V gene lookup returns CDR1 MDHEN and CDR2 SYDVKM. CDR3 in amino acids: CASSSGTVKEKLFF. The DNA of the CDR3 is TGTGCCAGCAGTTCCGGGACAGTCAAAGAAAAACTGTTTTTT.

V gene TRBV11-3 combines with J gene TRBJ1-3; 7 nucleotides line up with TRBD1. Germline V CDR1 and CDR2: SGHNT, YENEEA. The CDR3 spans 15 residues. V lost 5 bases to trimming and J lost 0 bases; unmatched junction nucleotides: 4. CDR3 DNA sequence: TGTGCCAGCAGCCCGGGACAGTCCTCTGGAAACACCATATATTTT. Translation: CASSPGQSSGNTIYF.

The chain joins TRBV4-1 to TRBJ1-5, with D unresolved. V was trimmed by 4 bases and J by 1 base, leaving 11 bases between them. CDR1 and CDR2 from the germline V gene are MGHRA and YSYEKL. This CDR3 is 15 amino acids long. The CDR3 loop reads CASSLKFRSNQPQHF. In nucleotides, the CDR3 is TGCGCCAGCAGCCTCAAATTTAGGAGCAATCAGCCCCAGCATTTT.

The rearrangement links TRBV6-8 to TRBJ2-6; D remains ambiguous. Germline values: CDR1 MNHGY, CDR2 SAAAGT. The V end was cut by 5 bases, the J end by 0 bases, with 11 bases between. This CDR3 contains 16 residues. CDR3 region: CASSPRSASGANVLTF. CDR3 in DNA: TGTGCCAGCAGTCCCCGGTCGGCCTCTGGGGCCAACGTCCTGACTTTC.

This clone was seen only a few times. At one boundary the junction diverges from the germline segment, which might be a read error. This chain connects TRBV6-8 to TRBJ1-1; weak D call: TRBD1 (6 bases). Germline-derived CDR1 and CDR2 are MNHGY and SAAAGT. The CDR3 contains 12 residues. The CDR3 protein is CAISVDRRGAFF. In nucleotides, the CDR3 is TGTGCCATCAGTGTGGACAGACGTGGGGCTTTCTTT.